The source of this TCR beta chain is a study of response to subunit inactivated influenza vaccine. Study observations and caveats: A suggestion made by the authors is that each seasonal influenza vaccination recruits few new T cells.

A word on this clonotype: The antigen remains unidentified. This may arise from a read error, as a much more abundant clone is one base away. The missing conserved phenylalanine or tryptophan at the end of this CDR3 makes a read error likely.

Germline-derived CDR1 and CDR2 are MNHNS and SASEGT. CDR3 length: 13 amino acids. V lost 7 bases and J lost 3, with 11 bases in between. TCRdb re-derived calls from the RT-PCR reads in MiXCR, one entry per CDR3 protein. The sample carries about 520,000 distinct CDR3 sequences, more than 7% recorded once. The source was PBMCs from blood, collected around 25 months after vaccination. The TCR originated in a man in his fifties or sixties who received an inactivated influenza vaccine. The chain carries TRBV6-1 and TRBJ2-3; D may be TRBD1 or TRBD2 (5 bases each). CDR3 in amino acids: CASMWGSTDTQYS. CDR3 in DNA: TGTGCCAGCATGTGGGGGAGTACAGATACGCAGTATTCT.